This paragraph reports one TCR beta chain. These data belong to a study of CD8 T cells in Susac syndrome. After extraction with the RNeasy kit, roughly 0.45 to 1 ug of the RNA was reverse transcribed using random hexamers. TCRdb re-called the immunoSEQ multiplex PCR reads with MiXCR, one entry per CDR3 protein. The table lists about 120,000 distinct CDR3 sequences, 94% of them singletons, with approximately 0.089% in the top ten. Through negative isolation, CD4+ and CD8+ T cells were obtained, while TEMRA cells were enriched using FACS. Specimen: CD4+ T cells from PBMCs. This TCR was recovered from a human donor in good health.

In DNA, the CDR3 is TGTGCCAGCAGGTCTAGCGGGATTTTCTCCTACGAGCAGTACTTC. Protein: CASRSSGIFSYEQYF. V is TRBV2 and J is TRBJ2-7; 9 nucleotides match TRBD2. CDR1 and CDR2 from the germline V gene are SNHLY and FYNNEI. V shed 6 bases, J shed 0 bases, and the junction held 6 bases outside the gene matches. The CDR3 contains 15 residues.